Listed below are T cell receptor beta chains from one sample, sequenced in a study of blood T cell repertoires in COVID-19. The repertoire was sequenced with immunoSEQ multiplex PCR; TCRdb's copy has only in-frame clones and lacks some. The sample lists just over 80,000 clones, 80% to 90% seen once, with approximately 1% in the top ten. The source material was PBMCs or T cells enriched from blood (not recorded which). Receptor source: a woman aged 45 to 65 with acute COVID-19. CDR3s include the opening cysteine and the closing phenylalanine or tryptophan. Part of the rows lack a size; the others show once, few, many or a class for expanded clones.

clone size	V gene	J gene	CDR3 protein
NA	TRBV5-1	TRBJ2-7	CASSLISDAPYEQYF
NA	TRBV2	TRBJ1-2	CASRDRASTYGYTF
once	TRBV7-3	TRBJ2-7	CASSLSRESYEQYF
NA	TRBV7-2	TRBJ1-1	CASSADRGRTEAFF
NA	TRBV6-1	TRBJ2-7	CASSHSIGQGPFF
NA	TRBV18	TRBJ1-2	CASSPLNRDYGYTF
NA	TRBV19	TRBJ1-3	CASSIWGQGSGNTIYF
NA	TRBV5-5	TRBJ2-5	CASSLGPGEETQYF
NA	TRBV5-4	TRBJ1-3	CASSAPGTLGGAIGNTIYF
once	TRBV6-5	TRBJ1-2	CASRGDRPLGYTF
NA	TRBV10-3	TRBJ2-2	CAIGQGGAGELFF
NA	TRBV19	TRBJ2-7	CASSISLAGRAGEQYF